These 9 T cell receptor beta chains originate from one sample sequenced in a study of T cell responses to AZD1222 COVID-19 vaccine (dated by TCRdb to the early 2020s). Libraries were constructed by the immunoSEQ multiplex PCR assay. TCRdb limited this immuneACCESS table to in-frame rearrangements with V and J called. A share of clones is missing; checked studies link under half to unresolved V genes, and the rest is unexplained. In this sample the table shows 100,000 to 150,000 clones, 85% to 90% of which occur a single time. The ten top clones hold almost 4.5% of the sample. The time point label here, explained by the study, means: baseline before first vaccination. The sample was peripheral blood, taken on day 0 of AZD1222 vaccination. These receptors came from an adult in good health.

The CDR3 sequence: CASSPGDTPTYGYTF. CDR3 bases: TGTGCCAGCAGCCCCGGGGACACTCCGACCTATGGCTACACCTTC. The rearrangement joins TRBV7-9 to TRBJ1-2; a possible D gene is TRBD1 (6 bases). V lost 5 bases, J lost 4 bases, and 17 bases lay in between. The CDR3 is 15 residues long. In germline, CDR1 is SEHNR, CDR2 FQNEAQ (reference sequence).

This clone showed up just once. This chain joins TRBV2 and TRBJ2-1; TRBD2 might be the D (6 bases). The length of the CDR3 is 12 residues. The germline V gene encodes CDR1 SNHLY and CDR2 FYNNEI. V lost 2 bases and J 8 bases, leaving 7 bases between the germline ends. CDR3 sequence reads: CASSERGDEQFF. The CDR3 nucleotides are TGTGCCAGCAGTGAACGCGGGGATGAGCAGTTCTTC.

The CDR3 DNA is TGTGCCAGCAGTCGTAACTCCTATAATTCACCCCTCCACTTT. This codes for CASSRNSYNSPLHF. The rearrangement joins TRBV27 to TRBJ1-6, with D uncertain. The CDR3 has 14 residues. Trimming cost V 5 bases and J 0 bases, with 5 bases left between them. The germline gives CDR1 MNHEY, CDR2 SMNVEV (reference sequence).

This clone was seen just once. This sequence joins TRBV5-1 and TRBJ2-2, with D possibly being TRBD1 (6 bases). The CDR3 loop spans 15 amino acids. The V gene's germline CDR1 is SGHRS and CDR2 YFSETQ. V lost 6 bases to trimming and J lost 0 bases, with 12 bases between them. CDR3 amino acids: CASTPGTPNTGELFF. CDR3 coding DNA: TGCGCCAGCACACCCGGGACACCGAACACCGGGGAGCTGTTTTTT. Supplemented by reference TRBV5-1 and TRBJ2-2, the full variable domain reads KAGVTQTPRYLIKTRGQQVTLSCSPISGHRSVSWYQQTPGQGLQFLFEYFSETQRNKGNFPGRFSGRQFSNSRSEMNVSTLELGDSALYLCASTPGTPNTGELFFGEGSRLTVL.

The CDR3 reads CASSLARTGNYGYTF. As DNA, the CDR3 is TGTGCCAGCAGCTTAGCCAGGACAGGGAACTATGGCTACACCTTC. This chain connects TRBV7-2 to TRBJ1-2, with 8 bases that match TRBD1. V shed 0 bases and J 2 bases; nucleotides not matched to a gene: 2. The CDR3 totals 15 residues. The germline V gene encodes CDR1 SGHTA and CDR2 FQGNSA.

The CDR3 is CASSSTVLGYTF. The CDR3, as DNA: TGTGCCAGTAGTTCGACAGTGTTAGGCTACACCTTC. The chain has TRBV19 and TRBJ1-2; D might be TRBD1 (5 bases). Between the trimmed V and J ends, which lost 5 bases and 8 bases, there was a span of 12 bases. The germline V gene has CDR1 LNHDA and CDR2 SQIVND (reference sequence). The CDR3 spans 12 residues.

The chain carries TRBV5-5 and TRBJ1-3; D may be TRBD1 (6 bases). This CDR3 contains 15 residues. The V gene lost 0 bases and the J gene lost 5 bases, with 12 bases spanning the gap. The V gene's germline CDR1 is SGHKS and CDR2 YYEKEE (reference sequence). The CDR3 sequence: CASSLGGDKRNTIYF. The CDR3 DNA sequence: TGTGCCAGCAGCTTGGGAGGGGACAAACGAAACACCATATATTTT.

Worth noting for this clone: The identical CDR3 is also encoded by other nucleotide sequences in the sample. V gene TRBV5-1 combines with J gene TRBJ1-5; D remains unclear. Trimming removed 0 bases from V and 0 bases from J, with 7 bases in between. Germline CDR1 is SGHRS and CDR2 is YFSETQ. The CDR3 is 15 residues long. In DNA, the CDR3 is TGCGCCAGCAGCTTGGAAGGCTATAGCAATCAGCCCCAGCATTTT. Translating gives CASSLEGYSNQPQHF. The complete variable domain, with remaining parts taken from reference TRBV5-1 and TRBJ1-5, reads KAGVTQTPRYLIKTRGQQVTLSCSPISGHRSVSWYQQTPGQGLQFLFEYFSETQRNKGNFPGRFSGRQFSNSRSEMNVSTLELGDSALYLCASSLEGYSNQPQHFGDGTRLSIL.

This rearrangement joins TRBV12-2 to TRBJ2-2. TRBV12-2 is a recognized pseudogene. The CDR3 runs 16 residues. CDR3 bases: TGTGCAAGTCGCCCAATCTTGGGGGGCTACACCGGGGAGCTGTTTTTT. This translates into CASRPILGGYTGELFF.